This T cell receptor (beta chain) originates from a study of identical twins. Study results and caveats: Invariant cells of the MAIT and iNKT types might have partly distorted the zero-insertion analyses. Twin-shared out-of-frame alpha sequences showed excess low generation probability. Twins' excess sharing was less marked for out-of-frame beta sequences.

TCRdb processed the 5' RACE reads anew with MiXCR; each CDR3 protein has one entry. The table has 500,000 or so distinct CDR3 sequences, 14% seen once. This clonotype was detected only a few times. Its antigen remains unidentified. V was shortened by 5 bases and J by 10 bases, with 12 bases between the two germline ends. The CDR3 runs 12 residues. CDR1 is SNHLY, CDR2 FYNNEI, per germline. These same records also appear under a second study, on yellow fever vaccine responses in identical twins.

The material sequenced was CD4+ T cells sorted from blood. This sequence was found in a woman aged 18-29 years in good health. The chain couples TRBV2 to TRBJ2-1, with D possibly being TRBD2 (6 bases). The CDR3 reads CASSQFRGEQFF. In DNA, the CDR3 is TGTGCCAGCAGTCAATTTCGGGGGGAGCAGTTCTTC. Full variable domain (rest looked up from reference TRBV2 and TRBJ2-1): EPEVTQTPSHQVTQMGQEVILRCVPISNHLYFYWYRQILGQKVEFLVSFYNNEISEKSEIFDDQFSVERPDGSNFTLKIRSTKLEDSAMYFCASSQFRGEQFFGPGTRLTVL.